These 3 T cell receptor beta chains came from one sample sequenced in a study of long-term antiretroviral therapy in people with HIV (dated by TCRdb to between 2020 and 2023). Sequencing of the TRB variable region was done with the immunoSEQ hsTCRB v3.0 assay at survey level resolution. TCRdb's version of the immuneACCESS table is confined to in-frame rearrangements and falls short of the full clone set. An unresolved V gene accounts for under half of the shortfall where checked; the remainder is of unknown origin. Counted in this sample were 20,000 to 25,000 clones; less than 80% of them appeared once. The ten most abundant clones make up more than 8% of the sample. Sequences were derived from unsorted PBMCs, sampled 1.2 years after starting antiretroviral therapy. All receptors derive from a middle-aged woman with HIV.

The V gene is TRBV29-1, the J gene TRBJ1-3; no reliable D call. The germline V gene has CDR1 SQVTM and CDR2 ANQGSEA. V lost 4 bases, J lost 0 bases, and 7 bases lay in between. The CDR3 is 13 amino acids. DNA for the CDR3: TGCAGCGTTGGGTGGGGCTCTGGAAACACCATATATTTT. It specifies CSVGWGSGNTIYF.

The gene calls are TRBV9 and TRBJ2-7; 9 nucleotides match TRBD2. Germline loops: CDR1 SGDLS, CDR2 YYNGEE. V gave up 7 bases and J gave up 2 bases; unmatched junction bases: 7. This CDR3 region has 14 residues. CDR3 coding DNA: TGTGCCAGCTCCAAGCGGGAGGCGGCCTACGAGCAGTACTTC. Protein product: CASSKREAAYEQYF.

The chain links TRBV5-1 to TRBJ2-5; 10 nucleotides line up with TRBD1. The CDR3 has 17 amino acids. Per the germline V gene, CDR1 is SGHRS and CDR2 is YFSETQ. V shed 7 bases and J 5 bases; nucleotides not matched to a gene: 17. Here the CDR3 reads CASRGDRGLGLPETQYF. CDR3 DNA: TGCGCCAGCCGGGGGGACAGGGGATTGGGACTCCCGGAGACCCAGTACTTC.